This passage covers 29 T cell receptor beta chains from one sample sequenced in a study of T-cell memory formation after mild COVID-19. MiXCR, applied by TCRdb to the 5' RACE reads, yields one record per CDR3 protein. The sample comprises hundreds of thousands of distinct CDR3 sequences, around a sixth of which are singletons, and 8.1% rests with the top ten. The sequenced sample was PBMCs or a T cell subset sorted from them (not recorded which). The receptors originated from an adult woman who had mild COVID-19 (a few samples of this study predate the infection). Cell type and time point are not known.

This clonotype has only a few counts. The chain combines TRBV5-1 with TRBJ2-5, with 7 bases lining up with TRBD2. The CDR3 is 16 amino acids. Germline assignment: CDR1 SGHRS and CDR2 YFSETQ. The junction had 9 bases not matched to a gene; V was cut back by 4 bases and J by 0 bases. The CDR3 reads CASSPIPAGNQETQYF. CDR3 nucleotide sequence: TGCGCCAGCAGCCCCATCCCAGCGGGGAACCAAGAGACCCAGTACTTC.

This clonotype was seen only a few times. The J gene is TRBJ1-6, the V gene TRBV5-1; possible D gene TRBD1, 5 bases. The CDR3 covers 15 residues. Trimming cost V 0 bases and J 7 bases, with 11 bases left between them. The germline V gene encodes CDR1 SGHRS and CDR2 YFSETQ. CDR3 in DNA: TGCGCCAGCAGCTTGGACGGGACTTCGAATTCACCCCTCCACTTT. This translates into CASSLDGTSNSPLHF.

The gene calls are TRBV7-2 and TRBJ2-1; TRBD1 is a possible D gene (6 bases). This CDR3 is built from 15 residues. The V end was cut by 8 bases, the J end by 6 bases, with 20 bases between. Germline CDR1 reads SGHTA; CDR2 reads FQGNSA. CDR3: CASSETGLGVNEQFF. In DNA form, the CDR3 reads TGTGCCAGCTCGGAGACAGGTCTCGGTGTCAATGAGCAGTTCTTC. The complete variable domain, with remaining parts taken from reference TRBV7-2 and TRBJ2-1, reads GAGVSQSPSNKVTEKGKDVELRCDPISGHTALYWYRQSLGQGLEFLIYFQGNSAPDKSGLPSDRFSAERTGGSVSTLTIQRTQQEDSAVYLCASSETGLGVNEQFFGPGTRLTVL.

The rearrangement uses TRBV14 and TRBJ1-1; D remains unclear. Trimming left V 4 bases short and J 10 bases short, with 13 bases between. The CDR3 covers 12 residues. Germline V gene lookup returns CDR1 SGHDN and CDR2 FVKESK. CDR3 nucleotides: TGTGCCAGCAGCCCCCAATTCGAGACAGCTTTCTTT. The encoded protein is CASSPQFETAFF. The whole variable domain, filled in from reference TRBV14 and TRBJ1-1, reads EAGVTQFPSHSVIEKGQTVTLRCDPISGHDNLYWYRRVMGKEIKFLLHFVKESKQDESGMPNNRFLAERTGGTYSTLKVQPAELEDSGVYFCASSPQFETAFFGQGTRLTVV.

The sample holds one count of this clonotype. The V gene is TRBV3-1, the J gene TRBJ2-7; 12 positions match TRBD2. The V segment lost 4 bases and the J segment 7 bases; nucleotides outside the gene matches: 11. Germline V gives CDR1 LGHDT, CDR2 YNNKEL (reference sequence). The CDR3 extends over 16 amino acids. The CDR3 loop reads CASSPFLAGGPWEQYF. Here the CDR3 DNA reads TGTGCCAGCAGCCCCTTCCTAGCGGGAGGGCCGTGGGAGCAGTACTTC.

This clonotype has more than one count but fewer than ten. The chain carries TRBV18 and TRBJ2-1; 14 nucleotides align to TRBD2. Looked up from germline, CDR1 is KGHSH and CDR2 is LQKENI. The CDR3 runs 16 residues. The V gene end was trimmed by 3 bases and the J gene end by 7 bases; junction bases not matched to a gene: 5. The CDR3 spells CASSPTSGRAKNEQFF. The CDR3 DNA is TGTGCCAGCTCACCGACTAGCGGGAGGGCCAAAAATGAGCAGTTCTTC.

This clonotype was recorded a few times. This chain links TRBV4-1 with TRBJ1-5, with D maybe TRBD1 (6 bases). Germline CDR1 and CDR2: MGHRA and YSYEKL. The CDR3 has 16 residues. The V and J ends lost 1 base and 0 bases respectively, with 10 bases between them. CDR3 residues: CASSQVGAYSNQPQHF. The CDR3 nucleotides are TGCGCCAGCAGCCAAGTGGGGGCCTATAGCAATCAGCCCCAGCATTTT.

V is TRBV19 and J is TRBJ2-1; 10 nucleotides line up with TRBD2. Germline lookup yields CDR1 LNHDA and CDR2 SQIVND (reference sequence). There are 15 residues in the CDR3. With V trimmed by 5 bases and J by 4 bases, 5 bases remained unmatched. The CDR3 loop reads CASSGGAGGYNEQFF. DNA for the CDR3: TGTGCCAGTAGTGGGGGAGCGGGAGGGTACAATGAGCAGTTCTTC.

A few counts support this clonotype. The chain uses TRBV6-5 and TRBJ2-7, with D maybe TRBD2 (5 bases). There are 14 residues in the CDR3. Trimming took off 6 bases at V and 0 bases at J, with 12 bases between the two ends. Germline values: CDR1 MNHEY, CDR2 SVGAGI. This CDR3 reads CASRPRLTSYEQYF. The CDR3 DNA reads TGTGCCAGCAGGCCACGACTAACCTCCTACGAGCAGTACTTC.

This sequence joins TRBV7-6 and TRBJ2-1, with a weak D call TRBD1 (5 bases). The CDR3 runs to 15 residues. The germline V and J ends were trimmed by 0 bases and 7 bases, with 13 bases remaining between them. CDR1 is SGHVS, CDR2 FNYEAQ, per germline. The CDR3: CASSLAQGLRNEQFF. The CDR3 coding sequence is TGTGCCAGCAGCTTAGCCCAGGGTCTAAGGAATGAGCAGTTCTTC.

This clonotype was counted at least ten times. J is TRBJ2-1 and V is TRBV5-1; a weak D match, TRBD2 (5 bases). The length of the CDR3 is 13 residues. The germline gives CDR1 SGHRS, CDR2 YFSETQ. V was cut by 4 bases and J by 10 bases, with 15 bases left in between. The CDR3 reads CASSPRTDAEQFF. CDR3 nucleotide sequence: TGCGCCAGCAGCCCCCGGACTGACGCGGAGCAGTTCTTC.

This clonotype came up many times. The chain recombines TRBV12-3 or TRBV12-4 with TRBJ1-5; D is unresolved. V was trimmed by 8 bases and J by 0 bases, leaving 5 bases between them. The CDR3 runs to 12 residues. CDR3 protein: CASSPSNQPQHF. DNA for the CDR3: TGTGCCAGCTCCCCTAGCAATCAGCCCCAGCATTTT.

There are a few counts of this clonotype. The chain joins TRBV7-8 to TRBJ2-7; D is possibly TRBD1 (5 bases). V gave up 4 bases and J gave up 4 bases, with 20 bases separating them. This CDR3 spans 16 amino acids. Per the germline V gene, CDR1 is SGHVS and CDR2 is FQNEAQ. The CDR3 nucleotides read TGTGCCAGCAGCTCTCATCGTAGCAAAGGGGATTACGAGCAGTACTTC. Translated, it gives CASSSHRSKGDYEQYF.

The chain carries TRBV7-2 and TRBJ2-7; 12 bases agree with TRBD2. Losses at the gene ends were 3 bases for V and 4 bases for J; bases not matched to a gene: 7. This CDR3 region has 16 residues. Germline CDR1 reads SGHTA; CDR2 reads FQGNSA. CDR3 residues: CASSFGLAGSMYEQYF. The CDR3 coding sequence is TGTGCCAGCAGCTTTGGACTAGCGGGGAGTATGTACGAGCAGTACTTC.

This clonotype was found a few times. J is TRBJ1-1 and V is TRBV5-1; a weak D match, TRBD1 (5 bases). V was cut by 4 bases and J by 4 bases, with 8 bases left in between. CDR1 and CDR2 (germline): SGHRS, YFSETQ. The CDR3 loop spans 12 amino acids. CDR3 sequence reads: CASSGGFTEAFF. For the CDR3, the DNA is TGCGCCAGCAGCGGGGGATTCACTGAAGCTTTCTTT. Full variable domain (outside the CDR3, taken from reference TRBV5-1 and TRBJ1-1): KAGVTQTPRYLIKTRGQQVTLSCSPISGHRSVSWYQQTPGQGLQFLFEYFSETQRNKGNFPGRFSGRQFSNSRSEMNVSTLELGDSALYLCASSGGFTEAFFGQGTRLTVV.

This clonotype was found once. The chain is built from TRBV5-5 and TRBJ1-5, with D possibly matching TRBD1 (5 bases). V was trimmed by 1 base and J by 6 bases, leaving 14 bases between them. This CDR3 region has 15 residues. The germline CDR1 and CDR2 sequences are SGHKS and YYEKEE (reference sequence). CDR3 bases: TGTGCCAGCAGCTTGCAGCCAGGGAGGTTTCAGCCCCAGCATTTT. This sequence encodes CASSLQPGRFQPQHF.

V usage is TRBV7-9 and J usage is TRBJ2-7, with 7 bases fitting TRBD2. V lost 5 bases and J lost 3; bases outside the gene matches: 13. This CDR3 region has 16 residues. Per germline, CDR1 SEHNR and CDR2 FQNEAQ (reference sequence). The DNA for the CDR3 is TGTGCCAGCAGCCGCAGTACTAGCGATCTAAACTACGAGCAGTACTTC. Translation gives CASSRSTSDLNYEQYF.

The chain links TRBV7-9 to TRBJ1-1, with TRBD1 as a possible D gene (5 bases). This CDR3 is 13 amino acids long. The germline gives CDR1 SEHNR, CDR2 FQNEAQ (reference sequence). Trimming cost V 5 bases and J 3 bases, with 10 bases left between them. The CDR3 DNA follows: TGTGCCAGCAGCGACCAGGGAGACACTGAAGCTTTCTTT. Amino acid sequence: CASSDQGDTEAFF.

CDR3 in DNA: TGTGCCAGCAGCTTAGCAGCGGGGGTCAATCAGCCCCAGCATTTT. Translated, it gives CASSLAAGVNQPQHF. This chain connects TRBV7-8 to TRBJ1-5; maybe TRBD1 (5 bases). Trimming removed 0 bases from V and 3 bases from J, with 9 bases in between. The CDR3 totals 15 residues. CDR1 SGHVS and CDR2 FQNEAQ come from the germline V gene.

This clonotype was seen more than once but under ten times. The chain recombines TRBV6-1 with TRBJ2-1; 7 bases map to TRBD1. The CDR3 runs 16 residues. CDR1 and CDR2 (germline): MNHNS, SASEGT. The J segment lost 1 base and the V segment lost 2 bases, leaving 5 bases of the junction unmatched. The CDR3 DNA reads as TGTGCCAGCAGTGAACATTGGGACAGTTCCTACAATGAGCAGTTCTTC. It specifies CASSEHWDSSYNEQFF.

The CDR3 sequence: CASSLRDFAYEQYF. Here the CDR3 DNA reads TGTGCCAGCAGCCTCCGGGACTTCGCCTACGAGCAGTACTTC. The gene calls are TRBV11-1 and TRBJ2-7; D perhaps matches TRBD2 (6 bases). The V gene's germline CDR1 is SGHAT and CDR2 FQDESV (reference sequence). The CDR3 spans 14 residues. The V end was cut by 5 bases, the J end by 2 bases, with 13 bases between.

This clonotype showed up many times. This rearrangement joins TRBV7-2 to TRBJ2-1, with 11 bases fitting TRBD2. Germline V lookup: CDR1 SGHTA, CDR2 FQGNSA. Trimming took 7 bases from V and 3 from J; bases not matched to a gene: 14. The CDR3 runs to 18 residues. The CDR3 region has the DNA TGTGCCAGCAACGCCATGTCCCTAGCGGGGGGATTCTACAATGAGCAGTTCTTC. Translating it yields CASNAMSLAGGFYNEQFF.

This clonotype was observed a few times. The CDR3 coding sequence is TGTGCCAGCAGTGACAACTACGAGCAGTACTTC. Translated, it gives CASSDNYEQYF. The V call is TRBV6-2 or TRBV6-3, the J call TRBJ2-7; D remains unclear. CDR1 is MNHEY and CDR2 is SVGEGT in the germline V gene. Trimming removed 5 bases from V and 3 bases from J, with 5 bases in between. This CDR3 region has 11 residues.

The chain combines TRBV4-2 with TRBJ2-7, with TRBD2 identical over 10 bases. The germline CDR1 and CDR2 sequences are LGHNA and YNFKEQ. J lost 3 bases, V lost 4 bases, and 3 bases had no gene match. The length of the CDR3 is 14 residues. CDR3 DNA: TGTGCCAGCAGCCCCAGCGGGAGGGTCTACGAGCAGTACTTC. It encodes CASSPSGRVYEQYF.

The V call is TRBV7-2, the J call TRBJ2-5, with D uncertain. V gave up 1 base and J gave up 9 bases, with 12 bases separating them. CDR3 size: 13 residues. Germline V gene lookup returns CDR1 SGHTA and CDR2 FQGNSA. The CDR3 loop reads CASSLGALDPQYF. CDR3 bases: TGTGCCAGCAGCTTAGGGGCCCTGGATCCCCAGTACTTC.

This clonotype was counted between two and nine times. The chain's CDR3 is CASSPRSGTVSYNEQFF. The DNA of the CDR3 is TGTGCCAGCAGTCCAAGATCCGGGACGGTCTCCTACAATGAGCAGTTCTTC. V gene TRBV27 combines with J gene TRBJ2-1, with D perhaps matching TRBD1 or TRBD2 (5 bases each). Trimming stripped 5 bases from V and 0 bases from J, with 17 bases between. The CDR3 has 17 residues. Germline V gene lookup returns CDR1 MNHEY and CDR2 SMNVEV (reference sequence).

The chain joins TRBV7-9 to TRBJ2-2, with D tentatively TRBD2 (6 bases). V lost 11 bases, J lost 0 bases, and 16 bases lay in between. The CDR3 sequence is 15 residues long. From germline, CDR1 is SEHNR and CDR2 FQNEAQ (reference sequence). Here the CDR3 reads CAPSGVGSNTGELFF. Here the CDR3 DNA reads TGTGCCCCCTCGGGGGTGGGGTCGAACACCGGGGAGCTGTTTTTT.

This clonotype was detected only a few times. This chain uses TRBV20-1 with TRBJ2-3, with 9 bases aligning to TRBD2. In germline, CDR1 is DFQATT, CDR2 SNEGSKA (reference sequence). The CDR3 is 18 amino acids. The junction had 18 bases not matched to a gene; V was cut back by 6 bases and J by 2 bases. CDR3 region: CSASRGSGRRLNTDTQYF. CDR3 coding DNA: TGCAGTGCCTCAAGGGGAAGCGGGAGGCGCCTTAACACAGATACGCAGTATTTT.

This clonotype was seen more than once but under ten times. V and J are TRBV24-1 and TRBJ1-1; D unclear. The CDR3 length is 11 residues. CDR1 is KGHDR, CDR2 SFDVKD, per germline. With 11 bases removed from V and 6 bases from J, the gap between germline ends came to 12 bases. This chain's CDR3 is CARPGEAEAFF. The CDR3 DNA reads as TGTGCCAGGCCTGGGGAGGCTGAAGCTTTCTTT.